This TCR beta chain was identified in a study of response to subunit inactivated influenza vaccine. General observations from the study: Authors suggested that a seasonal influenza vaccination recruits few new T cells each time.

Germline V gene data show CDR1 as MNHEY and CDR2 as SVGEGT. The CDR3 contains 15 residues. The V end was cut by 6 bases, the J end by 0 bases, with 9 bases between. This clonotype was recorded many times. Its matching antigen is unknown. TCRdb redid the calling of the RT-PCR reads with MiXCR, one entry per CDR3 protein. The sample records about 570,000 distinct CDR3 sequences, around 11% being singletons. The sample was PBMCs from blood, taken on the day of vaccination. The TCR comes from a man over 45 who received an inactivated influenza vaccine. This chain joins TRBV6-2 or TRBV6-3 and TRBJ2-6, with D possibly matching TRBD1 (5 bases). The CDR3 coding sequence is TGTGCCAGCAGACAAGACAGCTCTGGGGCCAACGTCCTGACTTTC. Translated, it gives CASRQDSSGANVLTF.